Sequencing of this TCR beta chain was carried out in a study of T cells in Graves' hyperthyroidism and ophthalmopathy. Uncontrolled infection, other autoimmune disease, pregnancy or lactation excluded patients. Using around 10 ml of fresh peripheral blood, PBMCs were prepared. This CDR3 comprises 17 residues. Germline V gene lookup returns CDR1 LNHDA and CDR2 SQIVND (reference sequence). The V segment lost 8 bases and the J segment 0 bases; nucleotides outside the gene matches: 8. With respect to this clonotype: Its antigen is unknown.

Study outcomes and limitations: Stable hyperthyroidism was separated from ophthalmopathy by a model based on 13 V-J features. Most thyroid clonotypes with frequency above 0.001 were detected in blood.

RNA transcripts served as the template for amplifying TCR beta CDR3 regions. The study used the HTBI primer set for a first-round RT-PCR of the TCR CDR3. From the multiplex PCR reads, TCRdb called clonotypes with MiXCR, one entry per CDR3 protein. The data contain hundreds of thousands of distinct CDR3 sequences, around 21% of them singletons. Input material: blood. This chain connects TRBV19 to TRBJ1-5, with 12 bases aligning to TRBD1. The sequence was collected from a man aged 25 to 40 with Graves' ophthalmopathy. The CDR3, as DNA: TGTGCCAGTTTCCCGGGACAGGGGGCCTATAGCAATCAGCCCCAGCATTTT. It encodes CASFPGQGAYSNQPQHF.